This TCR beta chain was recorded in a study of T cell changes during pregnancy in multiple sclerosis. Trimming pared 5 bases from V and 7 bases from J, leaving 21 bases between. The CDR3 spans 16 residues. Germline assignment: CDR1 LNHDA and CDR2 SQIVND (reference sequence). Repertoires were generated with immunoSEQ multiplex PCR, while TCRdb's copy carries only in-frame clones and drops some. The sample has some 35,000 clones; roughly nine tenths are singletons. Source: CD4+ T cells from peripheral blood mononuclear cells, taken after pregnancy. The gene calls are TRBV19 and TRBJ2-1, with a possible D match to TRBD2 (6 bases). The clonotype comes from a female donor in good health, enrolled as a control in a pregnancy study. Here the CDR3 reads CASSAPVGLTENEQFF. CDR3 nucleotide sequence: TGTGCCAGTAGTGCCCCCGTGGGACTGACTGAAAATGAGCAGTTCTTC. The entire variable domain, with the rest obtained from reference TRBV19 and TRBJ2-1, is as follows: DGGITQSPKYLFRKEGQNVTLSCEQNLNHDAMYWYRQDPGQGLRLIYYSQIVNDFQKGDIAEGYSVSREKKESFPLTVTSAQKNPTAFYLCASSAPVGLTENEQFFGPGTRLTVL.